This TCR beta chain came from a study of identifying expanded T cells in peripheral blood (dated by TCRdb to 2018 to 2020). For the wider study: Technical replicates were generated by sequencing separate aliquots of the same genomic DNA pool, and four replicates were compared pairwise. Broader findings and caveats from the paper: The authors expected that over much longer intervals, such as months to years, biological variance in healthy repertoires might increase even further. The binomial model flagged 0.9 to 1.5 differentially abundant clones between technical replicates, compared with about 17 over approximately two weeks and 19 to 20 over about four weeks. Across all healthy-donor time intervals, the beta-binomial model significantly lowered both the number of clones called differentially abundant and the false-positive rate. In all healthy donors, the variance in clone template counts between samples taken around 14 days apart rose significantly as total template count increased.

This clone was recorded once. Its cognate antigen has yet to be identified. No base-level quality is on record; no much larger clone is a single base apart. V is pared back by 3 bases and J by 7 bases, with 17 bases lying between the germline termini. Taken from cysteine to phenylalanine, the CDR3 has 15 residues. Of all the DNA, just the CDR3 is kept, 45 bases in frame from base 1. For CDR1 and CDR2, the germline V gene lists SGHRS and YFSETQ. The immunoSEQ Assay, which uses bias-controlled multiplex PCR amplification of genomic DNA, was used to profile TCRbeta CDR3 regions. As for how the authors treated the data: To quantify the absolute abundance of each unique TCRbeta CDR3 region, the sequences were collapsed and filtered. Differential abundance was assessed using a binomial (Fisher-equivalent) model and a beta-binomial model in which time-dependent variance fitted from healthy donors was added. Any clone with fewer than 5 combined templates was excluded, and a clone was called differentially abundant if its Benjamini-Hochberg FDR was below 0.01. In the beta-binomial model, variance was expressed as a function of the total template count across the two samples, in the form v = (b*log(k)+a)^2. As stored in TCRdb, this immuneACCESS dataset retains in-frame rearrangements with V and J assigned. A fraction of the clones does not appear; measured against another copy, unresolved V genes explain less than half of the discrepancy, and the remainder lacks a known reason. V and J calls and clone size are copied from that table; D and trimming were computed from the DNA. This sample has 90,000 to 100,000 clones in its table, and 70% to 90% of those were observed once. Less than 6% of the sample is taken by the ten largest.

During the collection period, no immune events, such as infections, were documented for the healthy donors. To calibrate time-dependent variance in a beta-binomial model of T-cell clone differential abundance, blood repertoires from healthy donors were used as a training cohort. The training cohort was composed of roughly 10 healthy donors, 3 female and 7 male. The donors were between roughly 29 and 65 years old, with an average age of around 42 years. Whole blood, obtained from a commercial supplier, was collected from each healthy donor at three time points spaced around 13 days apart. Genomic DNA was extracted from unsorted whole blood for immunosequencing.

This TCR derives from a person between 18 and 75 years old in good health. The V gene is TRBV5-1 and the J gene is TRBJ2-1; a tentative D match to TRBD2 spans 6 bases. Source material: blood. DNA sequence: TGCGCCAGCAGCTACATAGGAGGGGTCGCAAATGAGCAGTTCTTC. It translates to CASSYIGGVANEQFF.